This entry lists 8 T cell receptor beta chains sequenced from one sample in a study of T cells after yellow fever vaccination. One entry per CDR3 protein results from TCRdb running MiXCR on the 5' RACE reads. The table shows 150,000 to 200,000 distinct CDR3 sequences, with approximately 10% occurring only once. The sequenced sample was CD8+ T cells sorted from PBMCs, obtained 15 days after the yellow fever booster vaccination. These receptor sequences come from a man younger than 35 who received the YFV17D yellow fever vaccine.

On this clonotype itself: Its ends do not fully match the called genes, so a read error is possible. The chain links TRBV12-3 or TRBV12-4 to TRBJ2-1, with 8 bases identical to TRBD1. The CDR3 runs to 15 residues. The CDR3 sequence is CASSPGQDSYNEHFF. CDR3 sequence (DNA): TGTGCCAGCAGCCCGGGACAGGACTCCTACAATGAGCATTTCTTC.

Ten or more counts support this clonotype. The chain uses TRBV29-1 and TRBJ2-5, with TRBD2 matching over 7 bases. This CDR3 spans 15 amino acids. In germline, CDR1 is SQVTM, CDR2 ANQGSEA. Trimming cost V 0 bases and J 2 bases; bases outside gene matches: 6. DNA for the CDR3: TGCAGCGTTGAAGAAGGGCGGGGGAATCAAGAGACCCAGTACTTC. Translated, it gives CSVEEGRGNQETQYF.

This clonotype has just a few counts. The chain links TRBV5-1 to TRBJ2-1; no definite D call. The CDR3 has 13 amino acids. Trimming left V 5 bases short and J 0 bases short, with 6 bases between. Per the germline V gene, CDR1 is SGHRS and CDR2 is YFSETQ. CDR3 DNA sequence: TGCGCCAGCAGGGAGTTCTCCTACAATGAGCAGTTCTTC. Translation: CASREFSYNEQFF.

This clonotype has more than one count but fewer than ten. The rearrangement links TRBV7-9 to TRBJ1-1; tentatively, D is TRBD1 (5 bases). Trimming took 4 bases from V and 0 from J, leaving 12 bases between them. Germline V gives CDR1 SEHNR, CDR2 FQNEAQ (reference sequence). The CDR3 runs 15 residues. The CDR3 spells CASSSTGLMNTEAFF. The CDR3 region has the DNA TGTGCCAGCAGCTCAACAGGCCTTATGAACACTGAAGCTTTCTTT. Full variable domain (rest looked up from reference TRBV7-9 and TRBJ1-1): DTGVSQNPRHKITKRGQNVTFRCDPISEHNRLYWYRQTLGQGPEFLTYFQNEAQLEKSRLLSDRFSAERPKGSFSTLEIQRTEQGDSAMYLCASSSTGLMNTEAFFGQGTRLTVV.

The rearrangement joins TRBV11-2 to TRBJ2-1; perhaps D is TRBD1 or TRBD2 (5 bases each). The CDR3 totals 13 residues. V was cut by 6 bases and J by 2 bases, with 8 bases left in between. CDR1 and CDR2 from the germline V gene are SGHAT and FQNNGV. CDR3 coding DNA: TGTGCCAGCAGGGGGGAACCCTACAATGAGCAGTTCTTC. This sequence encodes CASRGEPYNEQFF.

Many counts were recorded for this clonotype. The CDR3 here is CASSSGPDTANTGELFF. The CDR3 DNA reads as TGTGCCAGCAGCTCCGGCCCAGACACCGCGAACACCGGGGAGCTGTTTTTT. V usage is TRBV7-2 and J usage is TRBJ2-2; D is unresolved. Germline CDR1 and CDR2: SGHTA and FQGNSA. V lost 4 bases and J 0 bases, leaving 15 bases between the germline ends. The length of the CDR3 is 17 residues. The full variable domain, with the rest looked up from reference TRBV7-2 and TRBJ2-2, is GAGVSQSPSNKVTEKGKDVELRCDPISGHTALYWYRQSLGQGLEFLIYFQGNSAPDKSGLPSDRFSAERTGGSVSTLTIQRTQQEDSAVYLCASSSGPDTANTGELFFGEGSRLTVL.

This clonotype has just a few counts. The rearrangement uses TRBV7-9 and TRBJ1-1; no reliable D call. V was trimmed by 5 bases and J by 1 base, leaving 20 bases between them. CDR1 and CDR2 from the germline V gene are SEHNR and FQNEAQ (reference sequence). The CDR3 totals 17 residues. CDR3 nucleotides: TGTGCCAGCAGCCCAAGAGGGTTAAGGTTTTCGAACACTGAAGCTTTCTTT. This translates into CASSPRGLRFSNTEAFF.

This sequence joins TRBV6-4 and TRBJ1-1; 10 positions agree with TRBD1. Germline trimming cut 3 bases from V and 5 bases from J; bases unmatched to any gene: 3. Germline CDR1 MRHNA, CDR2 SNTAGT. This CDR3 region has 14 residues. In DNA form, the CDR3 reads TGTGCCAGCAGTGAGACAGGGGGCGCGACTGAAGCTTTCTTT. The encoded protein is CASSETGGATEAFF.